The entry below describes one T cell receptor (beta chain). The data derive from a study of blood T cell repertoires in COVID-19. Whole-study context: Both acute and convalescent COVID-19 samples were obtained from the United States, Italy and Spain. The cDNA or gDNA used as material had been derived from T cells, B-cell-depleted T cells, or PBMCs.

Trimming cost V 4 bases and J 7 bases, with 10 bases left between them. CDR3 length: 12 amino acids. Germline-derived CDR1 and CDR2 are WSHSY and SAAADI. How the authors handled the data: Estimates of nucleated cell counts were drawn from the amplification of reference gene primers. The assay was immunoSEQ multiplex PCR, and TCRdb's table has in-frame clones only and misses some. That table gives V, J and clone size, and the DNA gave D and trimming. This sample carries fewer than 100,000 clones, around four fifths of them seen once, and the ten largest clones take 27%. The material sequenced was peripheral blood. The sequence was collected from a human donor in a cohort sampled during active COVID-19. V gene TRBV10-2 combines with J gene TRBJ1-1; D is ambiguous. The chain's CDR3 is CASSGGGVEAFF. The CDR3 DNA reads as TGCGCCAGCAGTGGGGGAGGCGTTGAAGCTTTCTTT.